This record covers a single T cell receptor beta chain. What it recognizes is unknown. CDR3 length: 18 residues. Germline CDR1 reads SGHDN; CDR2 reads FVKESK. With 4 bases clipped from V and 0 bases from J, the junction kept 8 bases outside the gene matches. This specimen comes from a study of OX40 agonist ivuxolimab in advanced cancers. Whole-study results and caveats: Individuals who were partial responders at 0.1-3.0 mg/kg had clonal expansion that ranked among the lowest.

Measured with immunoSEQ multiplex PCR; TCRdb has only the in-frame clones, and not every one. The sample carries tens of thousands of clones, over 60% recorded once. Drawing of blood for sampling happened at baseline, at cycle 4 day 1, and at cycle 7 day 1. This TCR was recovered from an adult with an advanced solid tumor such as melanoma, head and neck, liver or kidney cancer. The specimen was CD4+ or CD8+ T cells sorted from blood, collected in a trial of the OX40 agonist ivuxolimab. The rearrangement uses TRBV14 and TRBJ2-3; 12 bases match TRBD2. The CDR3 sequence: CASSPLAGGDSSTDTQYF. The CDR3 DNA reads TGTGCCAGCAGCCCTCTAGCGGGGGGGGACTCCAGCACAGATACGCAGTATTTT.